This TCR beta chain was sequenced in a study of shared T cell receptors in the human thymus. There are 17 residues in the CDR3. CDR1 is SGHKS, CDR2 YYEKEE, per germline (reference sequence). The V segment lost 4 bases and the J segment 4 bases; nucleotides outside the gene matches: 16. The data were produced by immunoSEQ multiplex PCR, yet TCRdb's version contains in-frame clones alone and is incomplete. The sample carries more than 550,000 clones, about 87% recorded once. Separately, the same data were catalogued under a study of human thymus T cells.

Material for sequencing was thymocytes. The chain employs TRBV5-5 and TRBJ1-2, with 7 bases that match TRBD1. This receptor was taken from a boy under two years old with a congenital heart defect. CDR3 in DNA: TGTGCCAGCAGCCCCCCCACGGGACAGCTAACCTCCTATGGCTACACCTTC. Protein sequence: CASSPPTGQLTSYGYTF.